This T cell receptor (beta chain) was observed in a study of blood T cells in healthy people across ages. Germline V gives CDR1 MNHNY, CDR2 SVGAGI (reference sequence). The CDR3 runs 15 residues. With V trimmed by 4 bases and J by 4 bases, 7 bases remained unmatched. General study points: Researchers judged that diversity estimates from one million T cells fell short of true values.

Comment on this clonotype: Its antigen is as yet unknown.

Primed by a sample-barcoded 5' primer and a J-beta primer mix, a second PCR proceeded for roughly 6 to 12 cycles. Each CDR3 protein is one row after TCRdb ran MiXCR on the 5' RACE reads. This table holds around 1.5 million distinct CDR3 sequences, about 40% found once. Russia was home to the donors, healthy Caucasian individuals aged 6 to 90. This receptor was obtained from a young woman in good health. The chain employs TRBV6-6 and TRBJ1-2; 9 bases align to TRBD1. Sequencing was done on a sample of blood. CDR3 protein: CASSSGQGKLYGYTF. For the CDR3, the DNA is TGTGCCAGCAGTTCGGGACAGGGAAAACTCTATGGCTACACCTTC.